Each of the 22 T cell receptor beta chains below was sequenced from the same sample in a study of CD8+ T cells in alopecia areata. Extraction of RNA preceded its reverse transcription into cDNA, which served as the sequencing template. The assay was immunoSEQ multiplex PCR, and TCRdb's table has in-frame clones only and misses some. The table includes 30,000 to 40,000 clones, roughly 80% detected once. The specimen was NKG2D-low CD8+ T cells sorted from blood. These receptors were taken from a human donor with alopecia areata.

The J gene is TRBJ2-7, the V gene TRBV6-5; possibly TRBD1 for D (5 bases). Germline V gives CDR1 MNHEY, CDR2 SVGAGI. CDR3 length equals 13 residues. V was clipped by 2 bases and J by 1 base, with 6 bases between them. The CDR3 reads CASSYRGSYEQYF. Written as DNA, the CDR3 is TGTGCCAGCAGTTACAGGGGATCCTACGAGCAGTACTTC.

CDR3 amino acids: CASSPLDGDTDTQYF. CDR3 sequence (DNA): TGTGCCAGCAGCCCCCTAGATGGGGACACAGATACGCAGTATTTT. V and J are TRBV4-2 and TRBJ2-3; D remains unclear. The CDR3 consists of 15 residues. Germline lookup yields CDR1 LGHNA and CDR2 YNFKEQ. The V end was cut by 4 bases, the J end by 2 bases, with 13 bases between.

The chain couples TRBV21-1 to TRBJ1-3. TRBV21-1 is described as a pseudogene. The CDR3 is made up of 14 amino acids. CDR3 DNA sequence: TGTGCCAGCAGCAAGCCGGTGAGGGGAAACACCATATATTTT. Its protein is CASSKPVRGNTIYF.

J is TRBJ2-1 and V is TRBV27, with 9 bases lining up with TRBD2. The V gene's germline CDR1 is MNHEY and CDR2 SMNVEV (reference sequence). The CDR3 is made up of 14 amino acids. V shed 7 bases and J 6 bases; nucleotides not matched to a gene: 7. CDR3 protein: CASNLRLAVNEQFF. DNA for the CDR3: TGTGCCAGCAATCTTAGACTAGCGGTCAATGAGCAGTTCTTC.

This chain connects TRBV27 to TRBJ1-2; 7 bases map to TRBD1. Germline V gene sequence: CDR1 MNHEY, CDR2 SMNVEV (reference sequence). The CDR3 totals 15 residues. V was clipped by 5 bases and J by 7 bases; unmatched bases: 13. The CDR3 sequence: CASSPTQGPPGGYTF. The CDR3 DNA reads as TGTGCCAGCAGTCCTACACAGGGGCCGCCGGGTGGCTACACCTTC.

This chain joins TRBV15 and TRBJ2-2; 7 bases fit TRBD1. There are 15 residues in the CDR3. Germline lookup yields CDR1 LNHNV and CDR2 YYDKDF (reference sequence). V lost 3 bases, J lost 7 bases, and 8 bases stayed unmatched. The CDR3 DNA reads as TGTGCCACCAGCAGTCCTATCACAGGGGTCGGGGAGCTGTTTTTT. This translates into CATSSPITGVGELFF. The full variable domain, completed using reference TRBV15 and TRBJ2-2, is DAMVIQNPRYQVTQFGKPVTLSCSQTLNHNVMYWYQQKSSQAPKLLFHYYDKDFNNEADTPDNFQSRRPNTSFCFLDIRSPGLGDTAMYLCATSSPITGVGELFFGEGSRLTVL.

The chain links TRBV30 to TRBJ1-1; D ambiguous. V was pared by 2 bases and J by 0 bases, with 7 bases between. The CDR3 is 13 amino acids. Germline V gives CDR1 GTSNPN, CDR2 SVGIG (reference sequence). Here the CDR3 reads CAWSPELNTEAFF. The CDR3 bases are TGTGCCTGGAGTCCGGAGCTGAACACTGAAGCTTTCTTT.

The genes are TRBV27 and TRBJ1-2, with D tentatively TRBD1 (5 bases). The V end lost 1 base, the J end lost 2 bases, and 23 bases lay between the germline ends. Germline loops: CDR1 MNHEY, CDR2 SMNVEV (reference sequence). The CDR3 totals 19 residues. CDR3 nucleotide sequence: TGTGCCAGCAGTTTATTCCCGGAGTTAGGGGTCGGGACCAACTATGGCTACACCTTC. As protein: CASSLFPELGVGTNYGYTF.

The chain employs TRBV29-1 and TRBJ2-7; the D call may be TRBD1 or TRBD2 (5 bases each). The CDR3 is made up of 13 amino acids. Per germline, CDR1 SQVTM and CDR2 ANQGSEA. V lost 5 bases and J 3 bases, leaving 14 bases between the germline ends. The DNA of the CDR3 is TGCAGCGTTACCTCGGGGCGAGACTACGAGCAGTACTTC. Translation gives CSVTSGRDYEQYF.

The V and J genes are TRBV4-1 and TRBJ2-1, with D hard to call. Germline-derived CDR1 and CDR2 are MGHRA and YSYEKL. The CDR3 is made up of 14 amino acids. V was clipped by 0 bases and J by 12 bases, with 15 bases between them. The CDR3 DNA follows: TGCGCCAGCAGCCAAGACCGCTACGACCTGGCGCAGTTCTTC. Protein product: CASSQDRYDLAQFF.

This CDR3 reads CASSEAGIWGLDGYTF. The CDR3 nucleotides read TGTGCCAGCAGTGAAGCCGGGATCTGGGGGCTCGATGGCTACACCTTC. The chain links TRBV25-1 to TRBJ1-2, with D possibly matching TRBD1 (6 bases). The CDR3 length is 16 residues. Trimming removed 2 bases from V and 6 bases from J, with 19 bases in between. From germline, CDR1 is MGHDK and CDR2 SYGVNS.

The chain joins TRBV4-1 to TRBJ2-7, with D tentatively TRBD2 (6 bases). V was cut by 4 bases and J by 2 bases, with 12 bases left in between. The CDR3 runs 14 residues. Germline V gene sequence: CDR1 MGHRA, CDR2 YSYEKL. CDR3 residues: CASSPRDGTYEQYF. CDR3 sequence (DNA): TGCGCCAGCAGCCCGCGGGACGGAACCTACGAGCAGTACTTC.

This clone was picked up a small number of times. The chain is built from TRBV7-9 and TRBJ2-7; TRBD1 matches at 8 bases. Germline CDR1 and CDR2: SEHNR and FQNEAQ (reference sequence). With V trimmed by 5 bases and J by 4 bases, 7 bases remained unmatched. The CDR3 is 14 residues long. The CDR3 loop reads CASSPTDRAYEQYF. The DNA of the CDR3 is TGTGCCAGCAGCCCCACGGACAGGGCTTACGAGCAGTACTTC.

The J gene is TRBJ2-3, the V gene TRBV29-1; 9 bases match TRBD2. This CDR3 contains 14 residues. Looked up from germline, CDR1 is SQVTM and CDR2 is ANQGSEA. V was pared by 6 bases and J by 7 bases, with 11 bases of the junction left unmatched. The CDR3 loop reads CSVGPSGETNTQYF. In nucleotides, the CDR3 is TGCAGCGTGGGGCCTAGCGGGGAAACAAATACGCAGTATTTT.

This clone was recorded a few times. V gene TRBV6-1 combines with J gene TRBJ2-6; unclear D gene. Germline V CDR1 and CDR2: MNHNS, SASEGT. CDR3 length: 16 amino acids. The germline V and J ends were trimmed by 3 bases and 0 bases, with 9 bases remaining between them. CDR3 DNA: TGTGCCAGCAGTGAGACGGTTCTCTCTGGGGCCAACGTCCTGACTTTC. It yields the protein CASSETVLSGANVLTF.

This sequence joins TRBV7-9 and TRBJ2-7; TRBD1 matches at 7 bases. The CDR3 contains 15 residues. V dropped 2 bases and J dropped 5; count of bases not matched to a gene: 9. The germline V gene encodes CDR1 SEHNR and CDR2 FQNEAQ (reference sequence). The CDR3 DNA reads as TGTGCCAGCAGCTTATCAGGGACAGCCCGGAACGAGCAGTACTTC. It yields the protein CASSLSGTARNEQYF.

V and J are TRBV7-6 and TRBJ2-4, with TRBD1 identical over 8 bases. This CDR3 comprises 14 residues. The germline V gene encodes CDR1 SGHVS and CDR2 FNYEAQ. With V trimmed by 5 bases and J by 5 bases, 5 bases remained unmatched. The CDR3 sequence: CASSNSGGENIQYF. CDR3 nucleotide sequence: TGTGCCAGCAGCAACTCAGGGGGCGAAAACATTCAGTACTTC. Full variable domain (missing parts from reference TRBV7-6 and TRBJ2-4): GAGVSQSPRYKVTKRGQDVALRCDPISGHVSLYWYRQALGQGPEFLTYFNYEAQQDKSGLPNDRFSAERPEGSISTLTIQRTEQRDSAMYRCASSNSGGENIQYFGAGTRLSVL.

The chain joins TRBV4-3 to TRBJ2-1; D may be TRBD1 (5 bases). This CDR3 is 16 amino acids long. Germline values: CDR1 LGHNA, CDR2 YSLEER. V lost 3 bases and J 1 base, leaving 13 bases between the germline ends. CDR3 nucleotides: TGCGCCAGCAGCCACTCTACAGGTGGTTCCTACAATGAGCAGTTCTTC. Protein sequence: CASSHSTGGSYNEQFF.

This clone has only one observation. The CDR3 here is CASSLWLAGPYEQYF. The DNA for the CDR3 is TGTGCCAGCAGCTTGTGGCTAGCGGGACCCTACGAGCAGTACTTC. The V call is TRBV5-6, the J call TRBJ2-7; 9 bases map to TRBD2. CDR1 is SGHDT and CDR2 is YYEEEE in the germline V gene. The CDR3 loop spans 15 amino acids. V shed 1 base and J 2 bases; nucleotides not matched to a gene: 4.

This chain uses TRBV29-1 with TRBJ2-1, with 8 positions matching TRBD1. Trimming at V came to 6 bases and at J to 4 bases, leaving 14 bases not matched to a gene. The CDR3 spans 16 residues. The germline gives CDR1 SQVTM, CDR2 ANQGSEA. In nucleotides, the CDR3 is TGCAGCGTGGGGCGGCTTGAGACAGGGGATTACAATGAGCAGTTCTTC. This gives the protein CSVGRLETGDYNEQFF.

This clone was seen once. The chain uses TRBV27 and TRBJ2-7, with D uncertain. CDR3 size: 13 residues. Trimming left V 3 bases short and J 2 bases short, with 8 bases between. Looked up from germline, CDR1 is MNHEY and CDR2 is SMNVEV (reference sequence). The CDR3 sequence is CASSFAQTYEQYF. CDR3 nucleotides: TGTGCCAGCAGTTTTGCACAGACCTACGAGCAGTACTTC.

This clone was observed once. A read error may account for a junction end that differs from germline. The chain recombines TRBV6-1 with TRBJ2-1; D unclear. Germline CDR1 and CDR2: MNHNS and SASEGT. The CDR3 spans 13 residues. The DNA of the CDR3 is TGTGCCAGCAGTTTGGGCTCCCACAATGAGCAGTTCTTC. Translation gives CASSLGSHNEQFF.